This entry features one TCR beta chain sequence. Its antigen is as yet unknown. These data belong to a study of OX40 agonist ivuxolimab in advanced cancers. Looking at the study overall: Partial responses were recorded for three patients, including one with hepatocellular carcinoma and two with cutaneous melanoma. Study findings and constraints: Researchers did not determine the expanded peripheral T cells' antigen specificity. There were, on average, more expanded clones in CD8+ T cells than in CD4+.

V trimming: 6 bases; J trimming: 5 bases; junction bases outside the gene matches: 5. The CDR3 totals 13 residues. Germline V gene data show CDR1 as LNHDA and CDR2 as SQIVND (reference sequence). Libraries were prepared by immunoSEQ multiplex PCR; TCRdb keeps only in-frame clonotypes and omits some of them. The sample holds about 52,000 clones, less than 90% seen once. The clonotype originates from an adult with an advanced solid tumor such as melanoma, head and neck, liver or kidney cancer. The gene calls are TRBV19 and TRBJ1-1, with 8 bases fitting TRBD1. The sequences come from CD4+ or CD8+ T cells sorted from blood, collected in a trial of the OX40 agonist ivuxolimab. The CDR3 loop reads CASRKQGGTEAFF. DNA for the CDR3: TGTGCCAGTAGGAAACAGGGGGGGACTGAAGCTTTCTTT.